This T cell receptor beta chain was identified in a study of blood T cell repertoires in COVID-19. For the study at large: The United States, Italy and Spain supplied acute and convalescent COVID-19 samples.

Original processing methods: The authors estimated nucleated cell counts from reference gene primer amplification. The method was immunoSEQ multiplex PCR; TCRdb's version includes in-frame clones alone and lacks a portion of them. The V and J calls and clone size are taken from that table; D and trimming were inferred from the DNA. Counted here are fewer than 120,000 clones, over 65% occurring once; the ten biggest clones make up roughly 3.8%. Trimming removed 3 bases from V and 5 bases from J, with 11 bases in between. CDR1 is GTSNPN and CDR2 is SVGIG in the germline V gene (reference sequence). CDR3 size: 12 residues.

The chain employs TRBV30 and TRBJ2-7; the D gene is possibly TRBD2 (5 bases). Sequencing was performed on peripheral blood. This sequence was found in a woman of 80 years or more with acute or convalescent COVID-19. The CDR3 region has the DNA TGTGCCTGGAGCCCTGGGAGTGACGAGCAGTACTTC. Its protein is CAWSPGSDEQYF.